What follows are 14 T cell receptor beta chains derived from one specimen sequenced in a study of metastatic and nonmetastatic thyroid tumors. Each patient came to thyroid surgery without any prior treatment (of any kind). TCRdb re-called clones via MiXCR from the PCR reads. This sample has 80,000 to 85,000 clones; 12% occur once, and the top ten carry 7% to 9%. The source material was tumor tissue. The source of these receptors is a female donor with papillary thyroid cancer or a benign thyroid nodule (not recorded which). Some clones in this sample may be carry-over from other donors' samples.

With regard to this clone: Just one base apart from a much larger clone, this may be a read error. The chain employs TRBV7-9 and TRBJ2-1; D is uncertain. The CDR3 is made up of 13 amino acids. Trimming took off 5 bases at V and 8 bases at J, with 13 bases between the two ends. Germline V gives CDR1 SEHNR, CDR2 FQNEAQ (reference sequence). In nucleotides, the CDR3 is TGTGCCAGCAGCCCATGCCAAAGGGATGAGCAGTTCTTC. It specifies CASSPCQRDEQFF. Complete variable domain (other parts from reference TRBV7-9 and TRBJ2-1): DTGVSQNPRHKITKRGQNVTFRCDPISEHNRLYWYRQTLGQGPEFLTYFQNEAQLEKSRLLSDRFSAERPKGSFSTLEIQRTEQGDSAMYLCASSPCQRDEQFFGPGTRLTVL.

This clone came up a few times. This chain uses TRBV28 with TRBJ1-2; weak D call: TRBD1 (6 bases). Germline values: CDR1 MDHEN, CDR2 SYDVKM. Trimming left V 6 bases short and J 1 base short, with 15 bases between. The CDR3 sequence is 15 residues long. The CDR3 DNA is TGTGCCAGCAGACCGACAGGAGCTTATAACTATGGCTACACCTTC. Amino acids: CASRPTGAYNYGYTF.

The V gene is TRBV20-1, the J gene TRBJ2-4, with D perhaps TRBD1 or TRBD2 (5 bases each). V was trimmed by 5 bases and J by 2 bases, leaving 10 bases between them. In germline, CDR1 is DFQATT, CDR2 SNEGSKA (reference sequence). The CDR3 runs to 13 residues. CDR3 sequence (DNA): TGCAGTGCTGGGGGTGGGTCCAAAAACATTCAGTACTTC. Translation: CSAGGGSKNIQYF.

This clone appeared many times. This sequence joins TRBV6-1 and TRBJ2-2; D may be TRBD2 (5 bases). V was clipped by 7 bases and J by 6 bases, with 15 bases between them. CDR3 size: 14 residues. Germline CDR1 and CDR2: MNHNS and SASEGT. CDR3 region: CASTRGNLAGELFF. As DNA, the CDR3 is TGTGCCAGCACCCGGGGTAATTTAGCCGGGGAGCTGTTTTTT.

This clone was seen many times. V is TRBV20-1 and J is TRBJ2-1, with D possibly being TRBD1 or TRBD2 (5 bases each). The V gene lost 5 bases and the J gene lost 3 bases, with 14 bases spanning the gap. This CDR3 contains 14 residues. Germline V gene sequence: CDR1 DFQATT, CDR2 SNEGSKA (reference sequence). CDR3 nucleotides: TGCAGTGCTTCCGGGGCAGTAGGCTACAATGAGCAGTTCTTC. Protein: CSASGAVGYNEQFF.

This clone was observed many times. This same CDR3 is encoded by further DNA sequences in the sample. This rearrangement joins TRBV4-2 to TRBJ1-1, with a tentative D call TRBD1 (6 bases). Germline lookup yields CDR1 LGHNA and CDR2 YNFKEQ. The V end was cut by 4 bases, the J end by 0 bases, with 15 bases between. This CDR3 comprises 16 residues. For the CDR3, the DNA is TGTGCCAGCAGCCTTCAACCGGGACACATGAACACTGAAGCTTTCTTT. Translated: CASSLQPGHMNTEAFF.

This clone was detected many times. V gene TRBV6-1 combines with J gene TRBJ2-3, with D possibly TRBD1 on 5 matching bases. V was shortened by 6 bases and J by 2 bases, with 15 bases between the two germline ends. CDR3 length: 15 amino acids. The V gene's germline CDR1 is MNHNS and CDR2 SASEGT. The CDR3 nucleotides read TGTGCCAGCAGAACCGACAGACTCTACACAGATACGCAGTATTTT. Its translation: CASRTDRLYTDTQYF.

This clone appeared many times. The chain recombines TRBV15 with TRBJ2-7; D possibly matches TRBD1 or TRBD2 (5 bases each). This CDR3 has 14 residues. Germline assignment: CDR1 LNHNV and CDR2 YYDKDF (reference sequence). The V end was cut by 1 base, the J end by 5 bases, with 12 bases between. DNA for the CDR3: TGTGCCACCAGCAGAGGCAGCAGGGAGAACGAGCAGTACTTC. Translation: CATSRGSRENEQYF.

This clone was counted at least ten times. This sequence joins TRBV5-1 and TRBJ2-2; no definite D call. The germline V and J ends were trimmed by 3 bases and 8 bases, with 17 bases remaining between them. Germline V gene sequence: CDR1 SGHRS, CDR2 YFSETQ. The CDR3 runs to 15 residues. For the CDR3, the DNA is TGCGCCAGCAGCTCCGTCAGCCCCGAGGTTGGGGAGCTGTTTTTT. Its protein product is CASSSVSPEVGELFF.

Ten or more counts support this clone. The gene calls are TRBV27 and TRBJ2-7, with D possibly being TRBD1 (5 bases). Germline V CDR1 and CDR2: MNHEY, SMNVEV (reference sequence). Trimming removed 3 bases from V and 3 bases from J, with 12 bases in between. The CDR3 runs to 14 residues. Here the CDR3 reads CASSFAQGDYEQYF. The CDR3 nucleotides are TGTGCCAGCAGTTTCGCTCAGGGCGACTACGAGCAGTACTTC.

With respect to this clone: A single base separates this from a much larger clone, so it may be a read error. The CDR3: CSASMGRHLYF. The CDR3 DNA reads TGCAGTGCTAGTATGGGACGGCATCTATATTTT. The chain is built from TRBV20-1 and TRBJ1-3, with D possibly being TRBD1 (5 bases). From germline, CDR1 is DFQATT and CDR2 SNEGSKA (reference sequence). This CDR3 region has 11 residues. The V gene lost 3 bases and the J gene lost 14 bases, with 14 bases spanning the gap.

Note on this clone: This may come from a read error, since a much larger clone is one base off. In the same sample, other DNA sequences code for this CDR3. V usage is TRBV5-1 and J usage is TRBJ1-5; D unresolved. Trimming took off 8 bases at V and 3 bases at J, with 12 bases between the two ends. Germline lookup yields CDR1 SGHRS and CDR2 YFSETQ. The CDR3 contains 13 residues. The CDR3 loop is CASRLTVNQPQHF. As DNA, the CDR3 is TGCGCCAGTCGTCTCACTGTCAATCAGCCCCAGCATTTT. The variable domain in full, with the rest retrieved from reference TRBV5-1 and TRBJ1-5, is KAGVTQTPRYLIKTRGQQVTLSCSPISGHRSVSWYQQTPGQGLQFLFEYFSETQRNKGNFPGRFSGRQFSNSRSEMNVSTLELGDSALYLCASRLTVNQPQHFGDGTRLSIL.

In this sample, this clone turned up once. A much larger clonotype is one base distant, so this may be a read error. The gene calls are TRBV18 and TRBJ2-2; the match to TRBD1 covers 9 bases. Germline V CDR1 and CDR2: KGHSH, LQKENI. The CDR3 runs 16 residues. The CDR3: CASSRWGQGRTGQLFF. The CDR3 DNA sequence: TGTGCCAGCTCACGGTGGGGACAGGGTCGAACCGGGCAGCTGTTTTTT.

This clone was observed at least ten times. The CDR3 DNA is TGTGCCAGCAGTGGGACAGGGGGCGCAGAGACCCAGTACTTC. Translation: CASSGTGGAETQYF. This sequence joins TRBV2 and TRBJ2-5; 11 nucleotides agree with TRBD1. V lost 4 bases and J lost 4; bases outside the gene matches: 2. CDR3 size: 14 residues. Germline CDR1 SNHLY, CDR2 FYNNEI. Full variable domain (missing parts from reference TRBV2 and TRBJ2-5): EPEVTQTPSHQVTQMGQEVILRCVPISNHLYFYWYRQILGQKVEFLVSFYNNEISEKSEIFDDQFSVERPDGSNFTLKIRSTKLEDSAMYFCASSGTGGAETQYFGPGTRLLVL.